The sequence of this T cell receptor (beta chain) was determined in a study of blood T cell repertoires in COVID-19. Here immunoSEQ multiplex PCR was the method, and the copy in TCRdb shows in-frame clones only, minus some. The sample has about 100,000 clones; 85% to 90% are singletons. The CDR3 runs to 15 residues. CDR1 SNHLY and CDR2 FYNNEI come from the germline V gene. The V end lost 8 bases, the J end lost 4 bases, and 17 bases lay between the germline ends. The clonotype comes from a human donor with active COVID-19. The donor label of this sample is uncertain. Material for sequencing was peripheral blood. The V call is TRBV2, the J call TRBJ1-4, with D maybe TRBD1 (6 bases). The CDR3 DNA reads as TGTGCCAGCGTGGGACCGGGACACCTTAATGAAAAACTGTTTTTT. Translation gives CASVGPGHLNEKLFF.